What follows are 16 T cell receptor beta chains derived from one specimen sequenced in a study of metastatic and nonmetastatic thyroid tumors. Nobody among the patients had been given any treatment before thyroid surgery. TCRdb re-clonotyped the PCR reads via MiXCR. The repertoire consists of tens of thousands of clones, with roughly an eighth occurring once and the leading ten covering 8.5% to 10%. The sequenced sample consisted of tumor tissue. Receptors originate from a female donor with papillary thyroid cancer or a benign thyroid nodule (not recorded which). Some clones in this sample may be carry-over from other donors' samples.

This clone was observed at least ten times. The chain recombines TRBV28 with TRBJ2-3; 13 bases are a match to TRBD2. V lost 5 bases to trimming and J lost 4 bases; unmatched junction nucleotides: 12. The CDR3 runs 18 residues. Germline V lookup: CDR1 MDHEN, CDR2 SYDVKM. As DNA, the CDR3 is TGTGCCAGCAGTATACTAGCGGGAGGGCCCATAATGGCAGATACGCAGTATTTT. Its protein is CASSILAGGPIMADTQYF.

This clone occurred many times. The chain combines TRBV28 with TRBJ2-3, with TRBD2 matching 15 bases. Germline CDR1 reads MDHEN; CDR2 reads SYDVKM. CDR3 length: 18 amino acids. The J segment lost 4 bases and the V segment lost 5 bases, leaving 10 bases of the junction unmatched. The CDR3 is CASSVGLAGGPRADTQYF. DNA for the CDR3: TGTGCCAGCAGTGTGGGACTAGCGGGAGGTCCCCGGGCAGATACGCAGTATTTT.

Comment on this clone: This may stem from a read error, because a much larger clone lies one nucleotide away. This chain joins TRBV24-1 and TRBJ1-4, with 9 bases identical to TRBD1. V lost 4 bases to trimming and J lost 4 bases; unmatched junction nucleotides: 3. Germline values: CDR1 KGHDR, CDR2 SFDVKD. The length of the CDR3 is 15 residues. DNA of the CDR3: TGTGCCACCAGTGACAAGGGACAGGGTAATGAAAAACTGTTTTTT. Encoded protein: CATSDKGQGNEKLFF.

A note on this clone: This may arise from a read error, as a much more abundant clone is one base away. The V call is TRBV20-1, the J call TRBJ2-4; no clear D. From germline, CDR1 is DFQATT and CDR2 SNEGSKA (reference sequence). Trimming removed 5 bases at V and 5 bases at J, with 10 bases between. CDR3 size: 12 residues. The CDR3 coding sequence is TGCAGTGCTTGTGGCCCTGAAAACATTCAGTACTTC. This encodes CSACGPENIQYF.

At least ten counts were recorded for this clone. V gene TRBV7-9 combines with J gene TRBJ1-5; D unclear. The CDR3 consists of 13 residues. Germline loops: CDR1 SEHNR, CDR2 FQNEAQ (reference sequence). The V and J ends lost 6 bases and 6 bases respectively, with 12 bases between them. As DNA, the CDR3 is TGTGCCAGCAGTCGGTCGGTCGGTCAGCCCCAGCATTTT. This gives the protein CASSRSVGQPQHF. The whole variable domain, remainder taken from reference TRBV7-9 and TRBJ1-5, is DTGVSQNPRHKITKRGQNVTFRCDPISEHNRLYWYRQTLGQGPEFLTYFQNEAQLEKSRLLSDRFSAERPKGSFSTLEIQRTEQGDSAMYLCASSRSVGQPQHFGDGTRLSIL.

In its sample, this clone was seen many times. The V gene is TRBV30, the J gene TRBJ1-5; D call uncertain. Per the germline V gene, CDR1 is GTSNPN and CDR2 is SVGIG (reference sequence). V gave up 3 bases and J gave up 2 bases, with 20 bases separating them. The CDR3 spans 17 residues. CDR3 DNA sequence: TGTGCCTGGAGAAGGTCCAGGCCCATCGGTGGCAATCAGCCCCAGCATTTT. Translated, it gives CAWRRSRPIGGNQPQHF.

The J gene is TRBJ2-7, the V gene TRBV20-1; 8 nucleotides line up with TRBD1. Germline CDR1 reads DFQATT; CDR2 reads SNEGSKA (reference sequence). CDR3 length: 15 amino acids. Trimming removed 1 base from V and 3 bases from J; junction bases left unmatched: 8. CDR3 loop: CSARGPDRAHYEQYF. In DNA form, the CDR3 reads TGCAGTGCTAGAGGACCGGACAGGGCCCACTACGAGCAGTACTTC.

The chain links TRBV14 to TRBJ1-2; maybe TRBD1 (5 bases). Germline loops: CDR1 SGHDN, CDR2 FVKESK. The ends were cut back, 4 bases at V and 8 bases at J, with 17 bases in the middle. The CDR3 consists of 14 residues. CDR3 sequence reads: CASSRKRAGQGYTF. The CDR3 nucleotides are TGTGCCAGCAGCCGGAAGAGGGCAGGGCAGGGCTACACCTTC.

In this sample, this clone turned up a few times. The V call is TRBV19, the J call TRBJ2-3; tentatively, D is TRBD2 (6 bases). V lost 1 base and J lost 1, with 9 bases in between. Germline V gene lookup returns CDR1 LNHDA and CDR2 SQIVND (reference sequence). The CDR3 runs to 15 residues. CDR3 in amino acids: CASSIVAGCTDTQYF. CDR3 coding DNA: TGTGCCAGTAGTATAGTGGCGGGGTGCACAGATACGCAGTATTTT.

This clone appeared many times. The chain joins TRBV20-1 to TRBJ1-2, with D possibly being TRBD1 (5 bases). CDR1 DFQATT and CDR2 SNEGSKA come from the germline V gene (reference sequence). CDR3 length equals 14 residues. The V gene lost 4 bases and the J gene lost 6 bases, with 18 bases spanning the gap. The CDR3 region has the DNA TGCAGTGCTAAAGGGGTGATGGGGAACGATGGCTACACCTTC. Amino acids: CSAKGVMGNDGYTF.

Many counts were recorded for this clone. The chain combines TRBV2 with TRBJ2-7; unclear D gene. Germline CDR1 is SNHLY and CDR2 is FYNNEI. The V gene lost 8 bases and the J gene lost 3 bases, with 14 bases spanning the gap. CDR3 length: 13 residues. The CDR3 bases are TGTGCCAGCCTTAGGGCTCTCCACTACGAGCAGTACTTC. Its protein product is CASLRALHYEQYF.

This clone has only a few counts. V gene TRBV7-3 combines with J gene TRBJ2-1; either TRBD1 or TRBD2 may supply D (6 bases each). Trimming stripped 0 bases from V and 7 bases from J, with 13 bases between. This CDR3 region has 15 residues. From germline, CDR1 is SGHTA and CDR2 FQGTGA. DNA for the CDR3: TGTGCCAGCAGCTTAACGGGGGGCCCCGAAAATGAGCAGTTCTTC. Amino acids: CASSLTGGPENEQFF.

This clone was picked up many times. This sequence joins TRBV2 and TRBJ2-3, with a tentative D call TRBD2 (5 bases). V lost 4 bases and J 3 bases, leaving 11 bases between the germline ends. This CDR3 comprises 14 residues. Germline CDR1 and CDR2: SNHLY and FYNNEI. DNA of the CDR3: TGTGCCAGCAGTGCAGAGTCGGGGACAGATACGCAGTATTTT. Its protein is CASSAESGTDTQYF.

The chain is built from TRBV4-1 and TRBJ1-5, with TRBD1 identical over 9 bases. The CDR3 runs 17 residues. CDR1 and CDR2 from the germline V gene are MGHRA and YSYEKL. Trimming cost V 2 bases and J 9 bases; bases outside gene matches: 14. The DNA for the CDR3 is TGCGCCAGCAGCCAACTCCTGACAGGGGGAGTCTATCGGCCCCAGCATTTT. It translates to CASSQLLTGGVYRPQHF.

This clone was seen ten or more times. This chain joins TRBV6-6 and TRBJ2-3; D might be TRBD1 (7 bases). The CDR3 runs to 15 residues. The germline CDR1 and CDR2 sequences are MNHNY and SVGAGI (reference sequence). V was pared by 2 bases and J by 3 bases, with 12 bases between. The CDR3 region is CASSYAGQSTDTQYF. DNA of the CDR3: TGTGCCAGCAGTTACGCGGGACAGAGTACAGATACGCAGTATTTT.

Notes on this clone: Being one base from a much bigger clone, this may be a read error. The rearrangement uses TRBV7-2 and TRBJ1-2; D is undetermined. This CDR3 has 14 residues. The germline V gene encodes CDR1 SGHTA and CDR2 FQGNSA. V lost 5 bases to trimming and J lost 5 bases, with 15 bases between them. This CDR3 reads CASSTLDDVYGYTF. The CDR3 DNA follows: TGTGCCAGCAGCACACTCGACGACGTATATGGCTACACCTTC.